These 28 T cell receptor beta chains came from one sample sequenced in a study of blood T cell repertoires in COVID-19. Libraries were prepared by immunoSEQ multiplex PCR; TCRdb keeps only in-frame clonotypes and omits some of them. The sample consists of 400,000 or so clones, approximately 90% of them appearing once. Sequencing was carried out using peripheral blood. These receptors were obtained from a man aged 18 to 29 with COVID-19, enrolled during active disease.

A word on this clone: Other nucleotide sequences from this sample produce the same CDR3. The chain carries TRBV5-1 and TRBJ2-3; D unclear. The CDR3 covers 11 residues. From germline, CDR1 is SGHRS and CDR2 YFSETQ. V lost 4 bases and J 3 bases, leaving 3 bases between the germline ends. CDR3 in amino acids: CASSLTDTQYF. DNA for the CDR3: TGCGCCAGCAGCCTTACAGATACGCAGTATTTT.

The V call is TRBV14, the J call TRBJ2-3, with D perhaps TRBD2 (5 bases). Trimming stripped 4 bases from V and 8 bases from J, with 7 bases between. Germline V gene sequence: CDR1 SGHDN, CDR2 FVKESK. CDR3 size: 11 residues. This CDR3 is CASSPGLTQYF. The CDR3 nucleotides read TGTGCCAGCAGCCCCGGACTTACGCAGTATTTT.

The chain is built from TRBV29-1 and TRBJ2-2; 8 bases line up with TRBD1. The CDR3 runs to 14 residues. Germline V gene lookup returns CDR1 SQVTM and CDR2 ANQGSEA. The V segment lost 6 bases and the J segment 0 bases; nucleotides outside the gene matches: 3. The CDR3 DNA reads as TGCAGCGTAGGGACAGGAGCGAACACCGGGGAGCTGTTTTTT. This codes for CSVGTGANTGELFF.

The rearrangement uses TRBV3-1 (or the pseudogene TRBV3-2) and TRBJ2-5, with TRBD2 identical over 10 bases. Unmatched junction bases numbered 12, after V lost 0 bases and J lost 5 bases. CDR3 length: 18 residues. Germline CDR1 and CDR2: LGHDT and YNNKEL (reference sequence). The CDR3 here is CASSQEGPLAGVSETQYF. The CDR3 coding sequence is TGTGCCAGCAGCCAAGAGGGTCCCCTAGCGGGAGTATCGGAGACCCAGTACTTC.

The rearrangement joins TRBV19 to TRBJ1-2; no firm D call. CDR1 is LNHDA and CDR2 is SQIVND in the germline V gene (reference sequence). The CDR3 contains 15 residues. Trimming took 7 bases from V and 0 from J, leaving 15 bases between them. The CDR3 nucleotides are TGTGCCAGTACCCCGCCGACCAGCGCTAACTATGGCTACACCTTC. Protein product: CASTPPTSANYGYTF.

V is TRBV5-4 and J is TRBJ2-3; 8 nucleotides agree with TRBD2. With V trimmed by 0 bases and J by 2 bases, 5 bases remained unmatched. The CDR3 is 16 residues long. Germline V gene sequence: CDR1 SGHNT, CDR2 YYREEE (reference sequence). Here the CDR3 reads CASSLVWRGDTDTQYF. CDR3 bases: TGTGCCAGCAGCTTGGTCTGGCGGGGGGACACAGATACGCAGTATTTT.

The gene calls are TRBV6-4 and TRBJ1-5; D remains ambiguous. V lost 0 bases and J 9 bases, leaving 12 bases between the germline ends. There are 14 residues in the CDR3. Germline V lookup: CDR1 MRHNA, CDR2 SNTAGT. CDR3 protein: CASSDSSGLGPQHF. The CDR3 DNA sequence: TGTGCCAGCAGTGACTCGAGCGGCTTGGGGCCCCAGCATTTT.

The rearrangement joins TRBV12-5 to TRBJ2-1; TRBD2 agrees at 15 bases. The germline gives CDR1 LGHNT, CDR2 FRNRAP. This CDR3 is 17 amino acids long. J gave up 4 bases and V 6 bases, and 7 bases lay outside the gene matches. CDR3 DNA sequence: TGTGCTAGTGGCCAGGGACTAGCGGGGGGAATTTACAATGAGCAGTTCTTC. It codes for CASGQGLAGGIYNEQFF.

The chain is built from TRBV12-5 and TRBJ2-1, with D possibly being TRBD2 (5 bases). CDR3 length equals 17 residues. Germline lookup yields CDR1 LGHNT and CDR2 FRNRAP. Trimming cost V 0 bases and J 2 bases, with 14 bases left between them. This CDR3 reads CASGLVGLAATYNEQFF. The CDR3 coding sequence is TGTGCTAGTGGTTTGGTAGGGCTAGCCGCGACCTACAATGAGCAGTTCTTC. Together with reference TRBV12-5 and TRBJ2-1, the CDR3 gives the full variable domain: DARVTQTPRHKVTEMGQEVTMRCQPILGHNTVFWYRQTMMQGLELLAYFRNRAPLDDSGMPKDRFSAEMPDATLATLKIQPSEPRDSAVYFCASGLVGLAATYNEQFFGPGTRLTVL.

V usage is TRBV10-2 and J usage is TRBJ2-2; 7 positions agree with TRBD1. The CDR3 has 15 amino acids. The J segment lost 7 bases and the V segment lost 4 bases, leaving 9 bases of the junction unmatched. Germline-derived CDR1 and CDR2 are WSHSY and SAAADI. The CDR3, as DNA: TGCGCCAGCAGTGGGTATTACAGGGGAGACGGGGAGCTGTTTTTT. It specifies CASSGYYRGDGELFF.

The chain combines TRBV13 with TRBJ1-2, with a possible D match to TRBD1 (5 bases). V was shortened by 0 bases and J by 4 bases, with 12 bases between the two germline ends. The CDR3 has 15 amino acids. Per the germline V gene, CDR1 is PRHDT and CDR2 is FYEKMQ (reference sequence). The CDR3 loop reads CASSLGFGQGYGYTF. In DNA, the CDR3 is TGTGCCAGCAGCTTAGGCTTCGGCCAGGGCTATGGCTACACCTTC.

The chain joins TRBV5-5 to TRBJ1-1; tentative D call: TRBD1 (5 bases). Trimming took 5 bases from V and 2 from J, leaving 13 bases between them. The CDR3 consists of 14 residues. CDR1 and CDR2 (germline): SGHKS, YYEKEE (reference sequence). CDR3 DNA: TGTGCCAGCAGTTGGGATAGGGGAAACACTGAAGCTTTCTTT. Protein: CASSWDRGNTEAFF.

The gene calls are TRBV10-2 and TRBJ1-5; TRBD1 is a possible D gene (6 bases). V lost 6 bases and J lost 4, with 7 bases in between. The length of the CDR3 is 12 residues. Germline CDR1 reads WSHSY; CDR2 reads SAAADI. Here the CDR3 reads CASSGQNQPQHF. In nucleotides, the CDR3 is TGCGCCAGCAGCGGACAGAATCAGCCCCAGCATTTT.

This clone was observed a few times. The CDR3 reads CAWSLTAVGEQFF. DNA for the CDR3: TGTGCCTGGAGTTTGACAGCCGTCGGTGAGCAGTTCTTC. J is TRBJ2-1 and V is TRBV30, with a tentative D call TRBD1 (5 bases). Germline-derived CDR1 and CDR2 are GTSNPN and SVGIG (reference sequence). This CDR3 has 13 amino acids. Trimming removed 2 bases from V and 9 bases from J, with 14 bases in between. The variable domain in full, with the rest retrieved from reference TRBV30 and TRBJ2-1, is SQTIHQWPATLVQPVGSPLSLECTVEGTSNPNLYWYRQAAGRGLQLLFYSVGIGQISSEVPQNLSASRPQDRQFILSSKKLLLSDSGFYLCAWSLTAVGEQFFGPGTRLTVL.

CDR3 in DNA: TGTGCCAGCAGTGACAGGGTACTTAATGAAAAACTGTTTTTT. This sequence encodes CASSDRVLNEKLFF. The rearrangement joins TRBV2 to TRBJ1-4; maybe TRBD1 (5 bases). The length of the CDR3 is 14 residues. The ends were cut back, 3 bases at V and 4 bases at J, with 9 bases in the middle. Germline CDR1 is SNHLY and CDR2 is FYNNEI.

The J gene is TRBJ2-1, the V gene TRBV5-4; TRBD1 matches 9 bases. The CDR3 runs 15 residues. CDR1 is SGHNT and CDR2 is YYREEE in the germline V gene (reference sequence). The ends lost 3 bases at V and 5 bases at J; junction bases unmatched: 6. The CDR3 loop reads CASSSRDRVNNEQFF. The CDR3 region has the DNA TGTGCCAGCAGCTCCCGGGACAGGGTGAACAATGAGCAGTTCTTC.

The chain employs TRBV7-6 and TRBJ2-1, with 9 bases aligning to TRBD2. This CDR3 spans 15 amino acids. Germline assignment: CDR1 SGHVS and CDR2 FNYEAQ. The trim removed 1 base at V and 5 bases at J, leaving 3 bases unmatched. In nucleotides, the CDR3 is TGTGCCAGCAGCTTAGGAGCGGGAGGAAACAATGAGCAGTTCTTC. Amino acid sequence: CASSLGAGGNNEQFF.

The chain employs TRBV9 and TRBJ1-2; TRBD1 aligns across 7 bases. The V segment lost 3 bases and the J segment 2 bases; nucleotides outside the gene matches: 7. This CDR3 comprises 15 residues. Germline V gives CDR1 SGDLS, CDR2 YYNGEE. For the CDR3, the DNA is TGTGCCAGCAGCGCCTCGGGACAGCTGAACTATGGCTACACCTTC. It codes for CASSASGQLNYGYTF.

Written as DNA, the CDR3 is TGTGCCAGCAGCGGACCTAGCGGAACTACCACAGATACGCAGTATTTT. The encoded protein is CASSGPSGTTTDTQYF. The rearrangement uses TRBV9 and TRBJ2-3, with TRBD2 matching 7 bases. The ends lost 3 bases at V and 2 bases at J; junction bases unmatched: 9. There are 16 residues in the CDR3. Germline CDR1 and CDR2: SGDLS and YYNGEE.

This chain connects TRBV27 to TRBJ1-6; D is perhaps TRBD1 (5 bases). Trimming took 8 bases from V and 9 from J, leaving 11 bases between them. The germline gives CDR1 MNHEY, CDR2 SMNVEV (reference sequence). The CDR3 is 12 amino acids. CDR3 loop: CASGTRGSPLHF. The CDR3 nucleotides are TGTGCCAGCGGGACTAGAGGTTCACCCCTCCACTTT.

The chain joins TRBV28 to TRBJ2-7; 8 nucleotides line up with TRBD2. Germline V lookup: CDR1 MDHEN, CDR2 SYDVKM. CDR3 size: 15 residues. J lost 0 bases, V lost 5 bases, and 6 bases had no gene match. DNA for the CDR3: TGTGCCAGCAGTAACCCAGCGGGAGCCTCCTACGAGCAGTACTTC. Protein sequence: CASSNPAGASYEQYF.

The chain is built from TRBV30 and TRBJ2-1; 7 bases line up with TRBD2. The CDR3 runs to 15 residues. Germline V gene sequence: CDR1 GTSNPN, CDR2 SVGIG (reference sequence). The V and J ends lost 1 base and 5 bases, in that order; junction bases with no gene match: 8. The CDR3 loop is CAWSDEAGTHNEQFF. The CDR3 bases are TGTGCCTGGAGTGACGAAGCGGGAACCCACAATGAGCAGTTCTTC.

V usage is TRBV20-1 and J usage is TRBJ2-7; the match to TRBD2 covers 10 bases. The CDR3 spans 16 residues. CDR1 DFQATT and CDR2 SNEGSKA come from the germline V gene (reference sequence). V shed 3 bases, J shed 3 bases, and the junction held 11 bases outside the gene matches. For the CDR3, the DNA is TGCAGTGCTAGTTGGGTGGGGCCTAGCGGGGGCTACGAGCAGTACTTC. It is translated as CSASWVGPSGGYEQYF.

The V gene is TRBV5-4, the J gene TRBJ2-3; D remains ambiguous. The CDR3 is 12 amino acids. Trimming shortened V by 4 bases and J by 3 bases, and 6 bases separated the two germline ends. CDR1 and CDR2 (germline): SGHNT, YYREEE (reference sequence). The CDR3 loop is CASSQTTDTQYF. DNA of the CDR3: TGTGCCAGCAGCCAAACTACAGATACGCAGTATTTT.

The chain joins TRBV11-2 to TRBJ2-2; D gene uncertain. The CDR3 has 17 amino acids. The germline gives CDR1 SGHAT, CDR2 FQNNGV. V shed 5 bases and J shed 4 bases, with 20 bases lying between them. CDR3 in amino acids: CASSPTTTNPFTGELFF. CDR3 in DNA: TGTGCCAGCAGCCCAACTACCACTAACCCTTTCACCGGGGAGCTGTTTTTT.

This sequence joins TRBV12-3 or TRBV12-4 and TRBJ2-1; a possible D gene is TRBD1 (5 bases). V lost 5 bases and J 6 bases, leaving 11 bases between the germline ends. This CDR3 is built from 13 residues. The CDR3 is CASSTGARNEQFF. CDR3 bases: TGTGCCAGCAGTACTGGGGCGCGCAATGAGCAGTTCTTC.

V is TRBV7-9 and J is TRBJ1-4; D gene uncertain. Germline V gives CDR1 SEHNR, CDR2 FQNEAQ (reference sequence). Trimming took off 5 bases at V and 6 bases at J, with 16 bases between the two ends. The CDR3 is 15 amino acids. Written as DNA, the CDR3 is TGTGCCAGCAGCGAAGCCGGGATCTCGTATGAAAAACTGTTTTTT. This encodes CASSEAGISYEKLFF.

The CDR3 region has the DNA TGTGCCAGCAGCACCTACAGCAGGATCCAAGAGACCCAGTACTTC. As protein: CASSTYSRIQETQYF. The chain is built from TRBV5-4 and TRBJ2-5; no clear D. This CDR3 is built from 15 residues. V gave up 4 bases and J gave up 1 base, with 14 bases separating them. The germline V gene has CDR1 SGHNT and CDR2 YYREEE (reference sequence). Full variable domain (missing parts from reference TRBV5-4 and TRBJ2-5): ETGVTQSPTHLIKTRGQQVTLRCSSQSGHNTVSWYQQALGQGPQFIFQYYREEENGRGNFPPRFSGLQFPNYSSELNVNALELDDSALYLCASSTYSRIQETQYFGPGTRLLVL.